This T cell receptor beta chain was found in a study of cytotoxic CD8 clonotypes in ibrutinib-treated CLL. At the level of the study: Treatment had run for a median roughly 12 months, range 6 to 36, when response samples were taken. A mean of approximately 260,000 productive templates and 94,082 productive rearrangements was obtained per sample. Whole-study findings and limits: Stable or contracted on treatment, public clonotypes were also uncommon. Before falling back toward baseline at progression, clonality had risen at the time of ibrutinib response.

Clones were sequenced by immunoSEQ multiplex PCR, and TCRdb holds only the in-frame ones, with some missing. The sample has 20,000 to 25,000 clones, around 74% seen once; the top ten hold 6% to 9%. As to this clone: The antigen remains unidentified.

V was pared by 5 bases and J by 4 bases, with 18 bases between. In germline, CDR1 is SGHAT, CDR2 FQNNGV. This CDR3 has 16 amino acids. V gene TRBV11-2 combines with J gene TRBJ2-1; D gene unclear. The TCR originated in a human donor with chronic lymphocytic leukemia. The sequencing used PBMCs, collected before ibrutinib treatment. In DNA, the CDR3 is TGTGCCAGCAGCACTGGGGTAGCCTTCGGGTACAATGAGCAGTTCTTC. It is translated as CASSTGVAFGYNEQFF.